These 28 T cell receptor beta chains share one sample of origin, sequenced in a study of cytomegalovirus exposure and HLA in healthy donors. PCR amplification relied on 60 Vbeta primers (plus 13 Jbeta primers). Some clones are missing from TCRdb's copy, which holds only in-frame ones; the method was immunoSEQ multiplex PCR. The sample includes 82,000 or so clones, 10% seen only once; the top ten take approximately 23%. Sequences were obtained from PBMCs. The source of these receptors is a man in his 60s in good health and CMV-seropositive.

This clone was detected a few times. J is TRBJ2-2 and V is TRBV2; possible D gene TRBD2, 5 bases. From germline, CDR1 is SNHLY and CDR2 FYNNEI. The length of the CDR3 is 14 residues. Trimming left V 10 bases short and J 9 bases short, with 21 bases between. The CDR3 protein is CAISGGLNTRELFF. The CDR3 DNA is TGTGCCATCTCCGGAGGTTTAAACACTAGGGAGCTGTTTTTT.

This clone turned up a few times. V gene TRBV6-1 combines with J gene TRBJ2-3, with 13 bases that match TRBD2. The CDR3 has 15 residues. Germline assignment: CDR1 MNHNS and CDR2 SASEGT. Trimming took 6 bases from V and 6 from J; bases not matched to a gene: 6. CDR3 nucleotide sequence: TGTGCCAGCAGATGGACTAGCGGGGGAGTGGATACGCAGTATTTT. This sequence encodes CASRWTSGGVDTQYF.

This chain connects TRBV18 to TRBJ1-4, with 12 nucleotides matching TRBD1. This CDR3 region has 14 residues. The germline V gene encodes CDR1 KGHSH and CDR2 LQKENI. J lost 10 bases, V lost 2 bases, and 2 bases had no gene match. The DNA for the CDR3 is TGTGCCAGCTCACCAGCGGGACAGGGGGCAAAACTGTTTTTT. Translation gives CASSPAGQGAKLFF.

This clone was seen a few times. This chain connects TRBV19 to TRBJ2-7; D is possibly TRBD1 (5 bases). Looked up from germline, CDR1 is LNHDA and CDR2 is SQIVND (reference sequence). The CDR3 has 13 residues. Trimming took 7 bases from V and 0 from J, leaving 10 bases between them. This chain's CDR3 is CASKQGNSYEQYF. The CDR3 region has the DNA TGTGCCAGTAAGCAGGGAAACTCCTACGAGCAGTACTTC.

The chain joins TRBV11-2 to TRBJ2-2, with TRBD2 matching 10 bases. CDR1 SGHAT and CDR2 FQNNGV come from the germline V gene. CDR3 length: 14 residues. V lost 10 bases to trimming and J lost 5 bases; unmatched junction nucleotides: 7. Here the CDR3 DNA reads TGTGCCATTCCTAGGACTAGCGGTACCGGGGAGCTGTTTTTT. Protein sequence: CAIPRTSGTGELFF. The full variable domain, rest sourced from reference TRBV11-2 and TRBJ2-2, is EAGVAQSPRYKIIEKRQSVAFWCNPISGHATLYWYQQILGQGPKLLIQFQNNGVVDDSQLPKDRFSAERLKGVDSTLKIQPAKLEDSAVYLCAIPRTSGTGELFFGEGSRLTVL.

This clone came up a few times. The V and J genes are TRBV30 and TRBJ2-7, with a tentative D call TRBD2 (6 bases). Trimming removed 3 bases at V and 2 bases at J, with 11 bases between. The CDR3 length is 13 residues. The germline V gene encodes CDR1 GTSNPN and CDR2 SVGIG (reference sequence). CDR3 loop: CAWRWGGAYEQYV. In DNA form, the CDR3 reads TGTGCCTGGAGGTGGGGAGGAGCCTACGAGCAGTACGTC.

The DNA for the CDR3 is TGCGCCAGCAGCTTCAGGGGTGGCTCCTACAATGAGCAGTTCTTC. This gives the protein CASSFRGGSYNEQFF. The rearrangement joins TRBV5-1 to TRBJ2-1, with a tentative D call TRBD1 (6 bases). The germline V and J ends were trimmed by 2 bases and 0 bases, with 9 bases remaining between them. This CDR3 comprises 15 residues. The germline V gene has CDR1 SGHRS and CDR2 YFSETQ. Full variable domain (rest looked up from reference TRBV5-1 and TRBJ2-1): KAGVTQTPRYLIKTRGQQVTLSCSPISGHRSVSWYQQTPGQGLQFLFEYFSETQRNKGNFPGRFSGRQFSNSRSEMNVSTLELGDSALYLCASSFRGGSYNEQFFGPGTRLTVL.

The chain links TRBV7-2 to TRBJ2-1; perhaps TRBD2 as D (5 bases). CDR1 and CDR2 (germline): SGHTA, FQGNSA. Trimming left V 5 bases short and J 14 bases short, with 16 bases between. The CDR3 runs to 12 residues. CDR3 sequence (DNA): TGTGCCAGCAGCCGTGCGTCGGGATCCAAGTTCTTC. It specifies CASSRASGSKFF.

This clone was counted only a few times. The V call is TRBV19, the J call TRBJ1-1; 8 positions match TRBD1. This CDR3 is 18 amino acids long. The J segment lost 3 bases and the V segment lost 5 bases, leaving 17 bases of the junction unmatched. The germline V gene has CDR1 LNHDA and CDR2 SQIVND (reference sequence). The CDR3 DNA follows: TGTGCCAGTAGTCCTCGACAGGGGAGAAGAGTAGGTGACACTGAAGCTTTCTTT. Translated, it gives CASSPRQGRRVGDTEAFF.

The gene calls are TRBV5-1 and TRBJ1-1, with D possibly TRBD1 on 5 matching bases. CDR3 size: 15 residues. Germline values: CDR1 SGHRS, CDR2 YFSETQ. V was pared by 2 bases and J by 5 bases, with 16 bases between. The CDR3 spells CASSFSVQAETEAFF. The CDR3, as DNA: TGCGCCAGCAGCTTTTCTGTACAGGCGGAGACTGAAGCTTTCTTT.

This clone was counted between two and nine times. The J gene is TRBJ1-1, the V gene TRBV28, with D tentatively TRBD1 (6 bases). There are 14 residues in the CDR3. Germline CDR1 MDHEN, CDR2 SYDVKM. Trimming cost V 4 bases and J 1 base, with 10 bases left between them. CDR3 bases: TGTGCCAGCAGTTCCCAGACAGGGAACACTGAAGCTTTCTTT. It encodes CASSSQTGNTEAFF.

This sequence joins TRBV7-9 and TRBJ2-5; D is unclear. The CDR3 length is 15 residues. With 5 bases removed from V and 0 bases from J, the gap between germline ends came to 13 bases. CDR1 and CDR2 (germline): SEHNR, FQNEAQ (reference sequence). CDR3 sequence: CASSPRQAYQETQYF. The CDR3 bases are TGTGCCAGCAGCCCCCGCCAGGCCTACCAAGAGACCCAGTACTTC. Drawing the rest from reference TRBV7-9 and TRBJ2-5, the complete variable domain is DTGVSQNPRHKITKRGQNVTFRCDPISEHNRLYWYRQTLGQGPEFLTYFQNEAQLEKSRLLSDRFSAERPKGSFSTLEIQRTEQGDSAMYLCASSPRQAYQETQYFGPGTRLLVL.

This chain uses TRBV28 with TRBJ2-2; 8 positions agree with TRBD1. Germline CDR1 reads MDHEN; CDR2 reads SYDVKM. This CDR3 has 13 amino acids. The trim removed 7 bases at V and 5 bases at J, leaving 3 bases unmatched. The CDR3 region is CASKTGATGELFF. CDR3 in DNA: TGTGCCAGCAAGACAGGGGCGACCGGGGAGCTGTTTTTT.

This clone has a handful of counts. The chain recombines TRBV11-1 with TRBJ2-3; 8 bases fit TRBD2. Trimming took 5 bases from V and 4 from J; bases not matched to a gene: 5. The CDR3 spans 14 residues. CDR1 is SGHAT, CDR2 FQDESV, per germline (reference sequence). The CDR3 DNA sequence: TGTGCCAGCAGCCCCGGGGGGGGTGCAGATACGCAGTATTTT. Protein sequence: CASSPGGGADTQYF.

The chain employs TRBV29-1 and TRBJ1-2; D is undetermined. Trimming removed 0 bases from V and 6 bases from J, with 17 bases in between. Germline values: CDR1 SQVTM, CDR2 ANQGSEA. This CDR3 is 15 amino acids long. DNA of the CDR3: TGCAGCGTTGAAGAGCGACCCGGCGGGAATGATGGCTACACCTTC. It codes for CSVEERPGGNDGYTF.

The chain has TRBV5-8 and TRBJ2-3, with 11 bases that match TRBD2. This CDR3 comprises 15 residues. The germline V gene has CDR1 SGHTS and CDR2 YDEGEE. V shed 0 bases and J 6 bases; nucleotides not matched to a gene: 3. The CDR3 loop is CASSLGLAGSDTQYF. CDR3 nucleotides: TGTGCCAGCAGCTTGGGACTAGCGGGATCGGATACGCAGTATTTT. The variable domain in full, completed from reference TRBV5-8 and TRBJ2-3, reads EAGVTQSPTHLIKTRGQQATLRCSPISGHTSVYWYQQALGLGLQFLLWYDEGEERNRGNFPPRFSGRQFPNYSSELNVNALELEDSALYLCASSLGLAGSDTQYFGPGTRLTVL.

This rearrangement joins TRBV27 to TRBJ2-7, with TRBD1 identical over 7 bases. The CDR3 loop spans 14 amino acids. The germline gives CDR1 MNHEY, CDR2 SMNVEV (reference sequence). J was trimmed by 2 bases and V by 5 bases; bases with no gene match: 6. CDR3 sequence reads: CASSQTGMAYEQYF. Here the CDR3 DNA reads TGTGCCAGCAGTCAGACAGGGATGGCCTACGAGCAGTACTTC.

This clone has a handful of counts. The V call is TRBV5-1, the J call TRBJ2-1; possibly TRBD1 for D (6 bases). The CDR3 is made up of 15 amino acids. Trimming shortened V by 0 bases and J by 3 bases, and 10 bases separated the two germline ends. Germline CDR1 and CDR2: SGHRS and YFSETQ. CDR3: CASSLGGQSYNEQFF. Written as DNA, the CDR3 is TGCGCCAGCAGCTTGGGCGGACAGAGCTACAATGAGCAGTTCTTC.

This CDR3 is CASSSPPGLASYEQYF. DNA of the CDR3: TGTGCCAGCAGTTCCCCTCCGGGACTGGCATCCTACGAGCAGTACTTC. This chain connects TRBV27 to TRBJ2-7; D might be TRBD2 (6 bases). Germline V gives CDR1 MNHEY, CDR2 SMNVEV (reference sequence). CDR3 size: 16 residues. The V gene lost 4 bases and the J gene lost 1 base, with 17 bases spanning the gap.

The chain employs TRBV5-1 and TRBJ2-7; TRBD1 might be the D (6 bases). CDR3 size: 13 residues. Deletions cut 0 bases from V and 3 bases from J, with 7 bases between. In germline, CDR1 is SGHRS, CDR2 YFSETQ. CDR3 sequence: CASSLGQVYEQYF. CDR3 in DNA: TGCGCCAGCAGCTTGGGACAGGTCTACGAGCAGTACTTC.

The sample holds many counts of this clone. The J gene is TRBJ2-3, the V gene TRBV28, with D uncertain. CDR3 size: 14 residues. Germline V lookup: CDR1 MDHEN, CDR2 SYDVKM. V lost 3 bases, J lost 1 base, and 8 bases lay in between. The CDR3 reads CASSFLQGTDTQYF. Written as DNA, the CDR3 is TGTGCCAGCAGTTTTCTTCAGGGCACAGATACGCAGTATTTT.

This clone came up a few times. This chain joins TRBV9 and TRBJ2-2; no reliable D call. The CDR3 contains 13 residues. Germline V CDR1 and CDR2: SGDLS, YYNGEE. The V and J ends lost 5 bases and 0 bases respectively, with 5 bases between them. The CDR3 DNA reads TGTGCCAGCAGTAGAACGAACACCGGGGAGCTGTTTTTT. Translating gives CASSRTNTGELFF. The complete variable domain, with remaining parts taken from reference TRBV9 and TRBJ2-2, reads DSGVTQTPKHLITATGQRVTLRCSPRSGDLSVYWYQQSLDQGLQFLIQYYNGEERAKGNILERFSAQQFPDLHSELNLSSLELGDSALYFCASSRTNTGELFFGEGSRLTVL.

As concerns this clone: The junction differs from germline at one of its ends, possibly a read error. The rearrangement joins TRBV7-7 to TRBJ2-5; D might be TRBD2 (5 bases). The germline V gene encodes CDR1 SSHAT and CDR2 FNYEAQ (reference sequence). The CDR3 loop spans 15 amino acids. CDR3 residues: CASSLGPASDWTQYF. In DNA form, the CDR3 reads TGTGCTAGCAGCTTAGGCCCAGCGTCGGACTGGACCCAGTACTTC.

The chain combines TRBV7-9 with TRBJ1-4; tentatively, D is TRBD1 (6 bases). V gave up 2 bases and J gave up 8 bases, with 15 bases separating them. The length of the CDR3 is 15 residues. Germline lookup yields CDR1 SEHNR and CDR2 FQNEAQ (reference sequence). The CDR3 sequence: CASSLLQGFGEKLFF. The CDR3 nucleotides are TGTGCCAGCAGCTTATTACAGGGATTTGGAGAAAAACTGTTTTTT.

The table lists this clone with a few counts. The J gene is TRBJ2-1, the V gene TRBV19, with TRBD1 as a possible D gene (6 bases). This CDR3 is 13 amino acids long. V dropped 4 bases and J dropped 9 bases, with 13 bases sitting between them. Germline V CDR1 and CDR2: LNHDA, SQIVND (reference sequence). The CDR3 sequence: CASSTTGSSEQFF. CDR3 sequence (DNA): TGTGCCAGTAGTACGACAGGTTCAAGTGAGCAGTTCTTC.

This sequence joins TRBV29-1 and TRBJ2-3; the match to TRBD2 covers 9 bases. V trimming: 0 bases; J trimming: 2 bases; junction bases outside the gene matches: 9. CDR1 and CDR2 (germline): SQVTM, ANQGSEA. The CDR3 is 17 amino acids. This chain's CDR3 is CSVEDPGRLAATDTQYF. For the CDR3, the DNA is TGCAGCGTTGAAGATCCAGGGAGACTAGCGGCCACAGATACGCAGTATTTT.

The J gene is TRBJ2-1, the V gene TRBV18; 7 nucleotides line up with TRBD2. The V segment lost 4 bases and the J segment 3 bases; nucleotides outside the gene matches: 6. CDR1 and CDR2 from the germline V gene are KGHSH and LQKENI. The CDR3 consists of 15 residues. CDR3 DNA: TGTGCCAGCTCACTAGCCGGGACTAACTACAATGAGCAGTTCTTC. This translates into CASSLAGTNYNEQFF.

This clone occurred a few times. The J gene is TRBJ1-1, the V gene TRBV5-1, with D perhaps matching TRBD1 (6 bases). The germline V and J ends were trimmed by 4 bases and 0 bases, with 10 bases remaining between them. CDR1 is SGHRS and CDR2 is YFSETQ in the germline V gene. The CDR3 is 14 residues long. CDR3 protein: CASSLDRMNTEAFF. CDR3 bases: TGCGCCAGCAGCCTCGACAGGATGAACACTGAAGCTTTCTTT.